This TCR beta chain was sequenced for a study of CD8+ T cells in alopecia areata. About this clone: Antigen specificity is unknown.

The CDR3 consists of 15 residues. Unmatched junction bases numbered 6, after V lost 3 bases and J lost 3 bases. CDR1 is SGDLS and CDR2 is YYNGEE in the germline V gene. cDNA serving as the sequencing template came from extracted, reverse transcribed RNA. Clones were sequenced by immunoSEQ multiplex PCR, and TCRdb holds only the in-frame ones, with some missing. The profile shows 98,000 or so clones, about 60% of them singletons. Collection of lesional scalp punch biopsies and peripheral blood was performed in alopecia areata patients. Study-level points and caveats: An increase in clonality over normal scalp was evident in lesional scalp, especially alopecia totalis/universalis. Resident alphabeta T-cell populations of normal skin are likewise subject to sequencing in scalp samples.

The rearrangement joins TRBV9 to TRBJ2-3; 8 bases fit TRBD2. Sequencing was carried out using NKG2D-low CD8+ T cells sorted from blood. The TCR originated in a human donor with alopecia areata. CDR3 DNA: TGTGCCAGCAGCGCAGGACTAGCTGAAACAGATACGCAGTATTTT. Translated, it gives CASSAGLAETDTQYF. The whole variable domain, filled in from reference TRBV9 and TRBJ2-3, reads DSGVTQTPKHLITATGQRVTLRCSPRSGDLSVYWYQQSLDQGLQFLIQYYNGEERAKGNILERFSAQQFPDLHSELNLSSLELGDSALYFCASSAGLAETDTQYFGPGTRLTVL.